The 29 T cell receptor beta chains given below trace back to one sample, sequenced in a study of B cell selection in AIRE deficiency. Profiling relied on immunoSEQ multiplex PCR, and the TCRdb table lists in-frame clones only, not all of them. Among under 20,000 clones listed, 93% were seen once. Sorted regulatory T cells were CD4-positive, CD25-high and CD127-low or negative. Sequencing used CD4+CD25+ Tregs sorted from PBMCs. All receptors come from a human donor in good health.

This sequence joins TRBV20-1 and TRBJ1-2; D remains unclear. Germline CDR1 DFQATT, CDR2 SNEGSKA (reference sequence). This CDR3 is 11 amino acids long. V lost 7 bases to trimming and J lost 14 bases, with 20 bases between them. The chain's CDR3 is CSVKREVIRTF. The CDR3 DNA follows: TGCAGTGTAAAGAGGGAGGTTATTAGGACCTTC.

The chain employs TRBV7-9 and TRBJ1-1; no definite D call. Germline assignment: CDR1 SEHNR and CDR2 FQNEAQ (reference sequence). The CDR3 covers 15 residues. The V end was cut by 2 bases, the J end by 1 base, with 11 bases between. The CDR3, as DNA: TGTGCCAGCAGCTTAAGGCTATCGGGGAACACTGAAGCTTTCTTT. This codes for CASSLRLSGNTEAFF.

This chain uses TRBV28 with TRBJ2-2, with 10 bases matching TRBD1. With V trimmed by 3 bases and J by 4 bases, 2 bases remained unmatched. Germline loops: CDR1 MDHEN, CDR2 SYDVKM. This CDR3 comprises 15 residues. Here the CDR3 DNA reads TGTGCCAGCAGTTTCGGGACAGGGGTCACCGGGGAGCTGTTTTTT. Translation gives CASSFGTGVTGELFF.

The chain links TRBV5-6 to TRBJ1-6, with D possibly TRBD1 on 5 matching bases. The germline V gene has CDR1 SGHDT and CDR2 YYEEEE. The CDR3 runs 15 residues. The ends were cut back, 6 bases at V and 3 bases at J, with 13 bases in the middle. The CDR3 DNA reads as TGTGCCAGCAACGTCAGGGCGTACTATAATTCACCCCTCCACTTT. Residues: CASNVRAYYNSPLHF.

The chain is built from TRBV4-3 and TRBJ1-2; D is possibly TRBD1 (6 bases). CDR1 and CDR2 (germline): LGHNA, YSLEER. CDR3 length equals 16 residues. V was pared by 0 bases and J by 2 bases, with 13 bases between. In DNA form, the CDR3 reads TGCGCCAGCAGCCAAGATCTTTCAGGGGAGAACTATGGCTACACCTTC. Translation gives CASSQDLSGENYGYTF.

The chain recombines TRBV5-1 with TRBJ2-3, with unresolved D. This CDR3 has 14 amino acids. V was clipped by 0 bases and J by 0 bases, with 5 bases between them. Germline V gene lookup returns CDR1 SGHRS and CDR2 YFSETQ. The CDR3 reads CASSLGASTDTQYF. The CDR3 DNA follows: TGCGCCAGCAGCTTGGGGGCCAGCACAGATACGCAGTATTTT.

This chain connects TRBV28 to TRBJ2-3; TRBD2 agrees at 11 bases. V lost 5 bases, J lost 6 bases, and 7 bases stayed unmatched. The CDR3 length is 15 residues. Germline values: CDR1 MDHEN, CDR2 SYDVKM. DNA of the CDR3: TGTGCCAGCAGTCGTACTAGCGGGAGATCCGATACGCAGTATTTT. Its translation is CASSRTSGRSDTQYF. The complete variable domain, with remaining parts taken from reference TRBV28 and TRBJ2-3, reads DVKVTQSSRYLVKRTGEKVFLECVQDMDHENMFWYRQDPGLGLRLIYFSYDVKMKEKGDIPEGYSVSREKKERFSLILESASTNQTSMYLCASSRTSGRSDTQYFGPGTRLTVL.

The chain recombines TRBV7-3 with TRBJ1-6; tentative D call: TRBD1 (6 bases). The germline V gene encodes CDR1 SGHTA and CDR2 FQGTGA. The CDR3 runs to 15 residues. V lost 5 bases, J lost 8 bases, and 16 bases lay in between. The CDR3 DNA follows: TGTGCCAGCAGCCGCGGGGCAGGGGCATATTCACCCCTCCACTTT. Its translation is CASSRGAGAYSPLHF.

This clone was picked up one time. The V call is TRBV10-3, the J call TRBJ2-7, with D tentatively TRBD2 (6 bases). Germline CDR1 is ENHRY and CDR2 is SYGVKD. Trimming left V 7 bases short and J 8 bases short, with 21 bases between. This CDR3 is built from 14 residues. Written as DNA, the CDR3 is TGTGCCATCAAAAGTCTGGACCTCGCGGGAAAGCAGTACTTC. Its protein product is CAIKSLDLAGKQYF.

The gene calls are TRBV5-1 and TRBJ2-1; no clear D. This CDR3 comprises 12 residues. V dropped 0 bases and J dropped 9 bases, with 7 bases sitting between them. Germline CDR1 and CDR2: SGHRS and YFSETQ. CDR3 in DNA: TGCGCCAGCAGCTTGGGACAATTTGAGCAGTTCTTC. It encodes CASSLGQFEQFF.

The gene calls are TRBV30 and TRBJ1-3, with a possible D match to TRBD1 (5 bases). From germline, CDR1 is GTSNPN and CDR2 SVGIG (reference sequence). The CDR3 totals 13 residues. V was pared by 3 bases and J by 8 bases, with 14 bases between. CDR3 DNA: TGTGCCTGGAGGACGGAGGGGAAGTACACCATATATTTT. As protein: CAWRTEGKYTIYF.

The chain combines TRBV28 with TRBJ2-7, with D tentatively TRBD2 (5 bases). V gave up 8 bases and J gave up 0 bases, with 17 bases separating them. The CDR3 extends over 15 amino acids. Per the germline V gene, CDR1 is MDHEN and CDR2 is SYDVKM. The DNA of the CDR3 is TGTGCCAGCCCCCCTGCGGGTCCAAGCTCCTACGAGCAGTACTTC. Its translation: CASPPAGPSSYEQYF.

This chain joins TRBV7-9 and TRBJ2-1, with D unresolved. The CDR3 totals 14 residues. The germline CDR1 and CDR2 sequences are SEHNR and FQNEAQ (reference sequence). V dropped 2 bases and J dropped 5 bases, with 10 bases sitting between them. The CDR3 reads CASSLSTAHNEQFF. The CDR3 DNA follows: TGTGCCAGCAGCTTAAGTACTGCTCACAATGAGCAGTTCTTC.

This chain joins TRBV6-1 and TRBJ2-2, with a tentative D call TRBD2 (5 bases). V lost 3 bases and J lost 3, with 8 bases in between. Germline assignment: CDR1 MNHNS and CDR2 SASEGT. CDR3 length: 14 amino acids. The CDR3 DNA reads TGTGCCAGCAGTGACCCGAGGGACACCGGGGAGCTGTTTTTT. Translation gives CASSDPRDTGELFF.

The rearrangement joins TRBV6-6 to TRBJ2-7; D is possibly TRBD2 (5 bases). This CDR3 has 14 amino acids. Germline-derived CDR1 and CDR2 are MNHNY and SVGAGI (reference sequence). V lost 7 bases and J 2 bases, leaving 15 bases between the germline ends. The DNA of the CDR3 is TGTGCCAGCACCGATCCCGGAGGAGCCTACGAGCAGTACTTC. This translates into CASTDPGGAYEQYF.

The J gene is TRBJ1-1, the V gene TRBV5-8, with unresolved D. V lost 1 base and J 1 base, leaving 5 bases between the germline ends. This CDR3 has 13 residues. Germline V gene lookup returns CDR1 SGHTS and CDR2 YDEGEE. This chain's CDR3 is CASSLRRNTEAFF. CDR3 bases: TGTGCCAGCAGCTTGAGAAGGAACACTGAAGCTTTCTTT.

This clone was picked up one time. The chain is built from TRBV28 and TRBJ2-1; 7 nucleotides match TRBD2. The length of the CDR3 is 15 residues. From germline, CDR1 is MDHEN and CDR2 SYDVKM. V was clipped by 3 bases and J by 5 bases; unmatched bases: 7. In DNA form, the CDR3 reads TGTGCCAGCAGTTTCAGCGGGATCCCTAACAATGAGCAGTTCTTC. It translates to CASSFSGIPNNEQFF.

The rearrangement links TRBV7-3 to TRBJ1-1; D is undetermined. There are 14 residues in the CDR3. The germline gives CDR1 SGHTA, CDR2 FQGTGA. V shed 1 base and J shed 1 base, with 7 bases lying between them. CDR3 coding DNA: TGTGCCAGCAGCTTAAGCGGCGGGAACACTGAAGCTTTCTTT. Protein product: CASSLSGGNTEAFF.

About this clone: The junction departs from the called germline gene at one end, perhaps through a read error. V usage is TRBV27 and J usage is TRBJ2-7; 7 nucleotides line up with TRBD2. CDR1 MNHEY and CDR2 SMNVEV come from the germline V gene (reference sequence). CDR3 length: 14 amino acids. The DNA of the CDR3 is TGTGCCAGCCGCGGCGGGAGTCCCTCCTACAAGCAGTACTTC. It yields the protein CASRGGSPSYKQYF.

This chain joins TRBV11-2 and TRBJ2-1; unclear D gene. Trimming removed 1 base at V and 0 bases at J, with 7 bases between. Germline loops: CDR1 SGHAT, CDR2 FQNNGV. The CDR3 is 15 amino acids. The CDR3 nucleotides read TGTGCCAGCAGCTTAGCTGCCAGCTCCTACAATGAGCAGTTCTTC. This translates into CASSLAASSYNEQFF.

This CDR3 is CASSLSRAAQYF. In nucleotides, the CDR3 is TGTGCCAGCAGCTTATCGCGGGCCGCGCAGTACTTC. The chain is built from TRBV11-3 and TRBJ2-7, with TRBD2 as a possible D gene (5 bases). V was cut by 2 bases and J by 9 bases, with 11 bases left in between. The germline V gene encodes CDR1 SGHNT and CDR2 YENEEA. The CDR3 loop spans 12 amino acids. Based on the CDR3 plus reference TRBV11-3 and TRBJ2-7, the full variable domain is EAGVVQSPRYKIIEKKQPVAFWCNPISGHNTLYWYLQNLGQGPELLIRYENEEAVDDSQLPKDRFSAERLKGVDSTLKIQPAELGDSAVYLCASSLSRAAQYFGPGTRLTVT.

This clone appeared a single time. The CDR3 loop is CASSVVEGGEQYF. The CDR3 DNA is TGTGCCAGCAGCGTAGTGGAGGGTGGGGAGCAGTACTTC. The chain employs TRBV9 and TRBJ2-7, with D maybe TRBD2 (6 bases). In germline, CDR1 is SGDLS, CDR2 YYNGEE. The CDR3 runs 13 residues. Trimming removed 0 bases from V and 7 bases from J, with 11 bases in between.

The chain carries TRBV11-2 and TRBJ2-5, with TRBD2 as a possible D gene (6 bases). The germline V gene has CDR1 SGHAT and CDR2 FQNNGV. The V gene lost 1 base and the J gene lost 1 base, with 13 bases spanning the gap. The CDR3 runs to 16 residues. The CDR3 DNA reads TGTGCCAGCAGCTTAGGGGTTAGGACTACCCAAGAGACCCAGTACTTC. Translating it yields CASSLGVRTTQETQYF.

This clone was counted a single time. The rearrangement uses TRBV10-3 and TRBJ1-3; 7 nucleotides align to TRBD1. Germline V gives CDR1 ENHRY, CDR2 SYGVKD. The CDR3 is made up of 13 amino acids. With 6 bases clipped from V and 4 bases from J, the junction kept 3 bases outside the gene matches. CDR3 amino acids: CAISLQGGNTIYF. The CDR3 DNA reads TGTGCCATCAGCTTACAGGGGGGAAACACCATATATTTT.

This clone was counted a few times. V usage is TRBV29-1 and J usage is TRBJ1-1; TRBD1 matches at 8 bases. This CDR3 region has 11 residues. The V and J ends lost 2 bases and 11 bases, in that order; junction bases with no gene match: 4. Germline values: CDR1 SQVTM, CDR2 ANQGSEA. The CDR3 reads CSVESQGGAFF. CDR3 nucleotides: TGCAGCGTTGAATCACAGGGGGGGGCTTTCTTT. The whole variable domain, filled in from reference TRBV29-1 and TRBJ1-1, reads SAVISQKPSRDICQRGTSLTIQCQVDSQVTMMFWYRQQPGQSLTLIATANQGSEATYESGFVIDKFPISRPNLTFSTLTVSNMSPEDSSIYLCSVESQGGAFFGQGTRLTVV.

The chain uses TRBV9 and TRBJ1-2; D call uncertain. This CDR3 region has 14 residues. CDR1 SGDLS and CDR2 YYNGEE come from the germline V gene. V was clipped by 0 bases and J by 8 bases, with 14 bases between them. The CDR3 DNA is TGTGCCAGCAGCGTAGGAGGGCAGTCCCGCGGCTACACCTTC. It yields the protein CASSVGGQSRGYTF.

The chain recombines TRBV28 with TRBJ2-3; D ambiguous. Germline V gives CDR1 MDHEN, CDR2 SYDVKM. The CDR3 runs to 17 residues. The V gene lost 0 bases and the J gene lost 2 bases, with 15 bases spanning the gap. The CDR3 is CASSLWGYAGPTDTQYF. In nucleotides, the CDR3 is TGTGCCAGCAGTTTATGGGGCTACGCCGGTCCCACAGATACGCAGTATTTT.

The chain links TRBV7-2 to TRBJ2-7; no reliable D call. The CDR3 is 11 residues long. The germline gives CDR1 SGHTA, CDR2 FQGNSA. V lost 2 bases, J lost 4 bases, and 3 bases lay in between. This chain's CDR3 is CASSLRYEQYF. CDR3 DNA: TGTGCCAGCAGCTTACGGTACGAGCAGTACTTC. Full variable domain (remainder filled in from reference TRBV7-2 and TRBJ2-7): GAGVSQSPSNKVTEKGKDVELRCDPISGHTALYWYRQSLGQGLEFLIYFQGNSAPDKSGLPSDRFSAERTGGSVSTLTIQRTQQEDSAVYLCASSLRYEQYFGPGTRLTVT.

The CDR3 sequence: CASSEVWADYEQYF. Here the CDR3 DNA reads TGTGCCAGCAGTGAAGTATGGGCGGACTACGAGCAGTACTTC. V and J are TRBV6-1 and TRBJ2-5; D remains unclear. TRBJ2-7 explains the end of the DNA better; the J call may be wrong. The CDR3 runs 14 residues. Looked up from germline, CDR1 is MNHNS and CDR2 is SASEGT.